The 20 T cell receptor beta chains below come from one sample, sequenced in a study of beta chain features in type 1 diabetes (dated by TCRdb to between 2017 and 2018). Library generation was performed with the immunoSEQ multiplex PCR assay. The High Capacity cDNA Reverse Transcription Kit was used to reverse transcribe all of the isolated RNA, meaning that expressed TCRB transcripts were what got sequenced. In TCRdb, the immuneACCESS table is reduced to in-frame sequences with V and J assigned. These tables do not hold every clone; where another copy was compared, an unresolved V gene accounts for under half, and the others remain unexplained. Counted in this sample were about 350,000 clones; around 19% of them appeared once. Jointly, the top ten make up about 0.044% of the sample. Sequenced sample: naive CD4+ T cells from blood. Explained via the paper, the cell subset or site label denotes: true naive CD4+ T cells. These TCRs come from a woman younger than 35 in good health.

The chain has TRBV30 and TRBJ2-1, with 8 bases fitting TRBD2. The germline gives CDR1 GTSNPN, CDR2 SVGIG (reference sequence). The J segment lost 7 bases and the V segment lost 2 bases, leaving 4 bases of the junction unmatched. This CDR3 has 13 amino acids. CDR3 sequence reads: CAWSYGLANEQFF. The CDR3, as DNA: TGTGCCTGGAGTTACGGACTAGCAAATGAGCAGTTCTTC.

This clone occurred a few times. The rearrangement joins TRBV2 to TRBJ2-2; possible D gene TRBD1, 6 bases. The CDR3 contains 17 residues. Germline V lookup: CDR1 SNHLY, CDR2 FYNNEI. V lost 6 bases to trimming and J lost 2 bases, with 19 bases between them. CDR3 region: CASRGDRTAINTGELFF. The CDR3 nucleotides read TGTGCCAGCAGGGGGGACCGGACAGCCATAAACACCGGGGAGCTGTTTTTT.

In its sample, this clone was seen a few times. The chain is built from TRBV6-6 and TRBJ1-2; possible D gene TRBD1, 6 bases. Trimming removed 5 bases at V and 6 bases at J, with 10 bases between. Per the germline V gene, CDR1 is MNHNY and CDR2 is SVGAGI (reference sequence). The CDR3 is 12 amino acids. The CDR3 reads CASSGGADGYTF. Here the CDR3 DNA reads TGTGCCAGCAGTGGGGGGGCGGATGGCTACACCTTC.

V and J are TRBV7-3 and TRBJ2-1, with 9 bases aligning to TRBD1. This CDR3 has 15 amino acids. Per the germline V gene, CDR1 is SGHTA and CDR2 is FQGTGA. V was pared by 4 bases and J by 9 bases, with 10 bases of the junction left unmatched. The CDR3: CASSSPGQGRGEQFF. The CDR3 DNA sequence: TGTGCCAGCAGCTCTCCGGGACAGGGAAGGGGTGAGCAGTTCTTC.

The sample holds a few counts of this clone. The chain recombines TRBV15 with TRBJ2-5; 8 bases are shared with TRBD2. Unmatched junction bases numbered 8, after V lost 5 bases and J lost 3 bases. The germline V gene has CDR1 LNHNV and CDR2 YYDKDF (reference sequence). The CDR3 has 15 amino acids. The CDR3 here is CATSAESGREETQYF. CDR3 nucleotides: TGTGCCACCAGCGCGGAGAGCGGGAGAGAAGAGACCCAGTACTTC.

There are a few counts of this clone. The chain employs TRBV18 and TRBJ2-5, with TRBD2 identical over 7 bases. The V and J ends lost 6 bases and 4 bases, in that order; junction bases with no gene match: 5. This CDR3 has 13 amino acids. The germline gives CDR1 KGHSH, CDR2 LQKENI. CDR3 coding DNA: TGTGCCAGCTCCCATCCGGGAGGAGAGACCCAGTACTTC. This gives the protein CASSHPGGETQYF.

In this sample, this clone turned up once. V and J are TRBV5-1 and TRBJ1-4; D remains ambiguous. CDR3 length: 14 residues. Germline-derived CDR1 and CDR2 are SGHRS and YFSETQ. V lost 1 base and J 8 bases, leaving 12 bases between the germline ends. Written as DNA, the CDR3 is TGCGCCAGCAGCTTGATGCCGGCGGCCGAAAAACTGTTTTTT. Translating gives CASSLMPAAEKLFF.

This clone occurred a few times. The chain couples TRBV18 to TRBJ2-3, with D tentatively TRBD2 (6 bases). Germline V CDR1 and CDR2: KGHSH, LQKENI. The length of the CDR3 is 15 residues. V was cut by 3 bases and J by 1 base, with 11 bases left in between. The CDR3 loop reads CASSPQASGTDTQYF. CDR3 DNA: TGTGCCAGCTCACCGCAGGCTAGCGGCACAGATACGCAGTATTTT.

This sequence joins TRBV30 and TRBJ1-1, with 7 positions matching TRBD1. This CDR3 is 14 amino acids long. The ends lost 5 bases at V and 5 bases at J; junction bases unmatched: 11. Germline CDR1 and CDR2: GTSNPN and SVGIG (reference sequence). This CDR3 is CAWHRERGQTEAFF. CDR3 in DNA: TGTGCCTGGCACCGGGAGAGGGGGCAGACTGAAGCTTTCTTT.

The chain links TRBV30 to TRBJ1-1; D is unclear. V was shortened by 0 bases and J by 0 bases, with 8 bases between the two germline ends. Per the germline V gene, CDR1 is GTSNPN and CDR2 is SVGIG (reference sequence). This CDR3 is 14 amino acids long. CDR3 in DNA: TGTGCCTGGAGTGTAGAGCGAATGAACACTGAAGCTTTCTTT. Protein sequence: CAWSVERMNTEAFF.

Note on this clone: This may stem from a read error, because a much larger clone lies one nucleotide away. The chain recombines TRBV5-4 with TRBJ2-7; TRBD1 agrees at 11 bases. J was trimmed by 3 bases and V by 4 bases; bases with no gene match: 3. The CDR3 length is 14 residues. Germline V CDR1 and CDR2: SGHNT, YYREEE (reference sequence). CDR3 amino acids: CASSPGTGGYEQYF. DNA for the CDR3: TGTGCCAGCAGCCCGGGGACAGGGGGCTACGAGCAGTACTTC.

This clone has more than one count but fewer than ten. The chain is built from TRBV5-1 and TRBJ1-1; 7 nucleotides match TRBD1. Germline V gives CDR1 SGHRS, CDR2 YFSETQ. V was clipped by 4 bases and J by 0 bases; unmatched bases: 3. The CDR3 length is 14 residues. This chain's CDR3 is CASSIGTVNTEAFF. Here the CDR3 DNA reads TGCGCCAGCAGCATCGGGACAGTGAACACTGAAGCTTTCTTT.

The V and J genes are TRBV2 and TRBJ2-1; TRBD1 matches 11 bases. Germline V gives CDR1 SNHLY, CDR2 FYNNEI. This CDR3 comprises 15 residues. The V and J ends lost 6 bases and 1 base, in that order; junction bases with no gene match: 2. The CDR3 nucleotides read TGTGCCAGCAGGGGGACAGGGGGATCCTACAATGAGCAGTTCTTC. Its protein is CASRGTGGSYNEQFF.

The sample holds a few counts of this clone. The gene calls are TRBV5-4 and TRBJ1-1; maybe TRBD1 (5 bases). This CDR3 comprises 14 residues. With 7 bases removed from V and 4 bases from J, the gap between germline ends came to 17 bases. Looked up from germline, CDR1 is SGHNT and CDR2 is YYREEE (reference sequence). CDR3 nucleotides: TGTGCCAGCTCCGGCGGGGGAGTCAGCACTGAAGCTTTCTTT. It specifies CASSGGGVSTEAFF.

In this sample, this clone turned up a few times. Here the CDR3 reads CAWSVQTVNSYEQYF. The CDR3 region has the DNA TGTGCCTGGAGTGTACAGACGGTGAACTCCTACGAGCAGTACTTC. The rearrangement joins TRBV30 to TRBJ2-7; D remains unclear. CDR1 and CDR2 from the germline V gene are GTSNPN and SVGIG (reference sequence). The CDR3 has 15 amino acids. V shed 0 bases and J shed 0 bases, with 12 bases lying between them.

In its sample, this clone was seen a few times. CDR3 nucleotide sequence: TGTGCCAGCAGCTTAGCGAGGGGGGGCACTGAAGCTTTCTTT. This encodes CASSLARGGTEAFF. This chain uses TRBV7-9 with TRBJ1-1; D perhaps matches TRBD1 (6 bases). The CDR3 is 14 amino acids. The V end was cut by 0 bases, the J end by 4 bases, with 9 bases between. CDR1 is SEHNR, CDR2 FQNEAQ, per germline (reference sequence).

CDR3 region: CASSSGGGHTDTQYF. Here the CDR3 DNA reads TGTGCCAGCAGCTCGGGGGGGGGCCACACAGATACGCAGTATTTT. The chain has TRBV5-4 and TRBJ2-3; 8 positions match TRBD2. Losses at the gene ends were 3 bases for V and 2 bases for J; bases not matched to a gene: 5. Germline CDR1 reads SGHNT; CDR2 reads YYREEE (reference sequence). This CDR3 spans 15 amino acids.

This clone was observed a handful of times. The chain combines TRBV15 with TRBJ2-2; D may be TRBD1 (5 bases). Looked up from germline, CDR1 is LNHNV and CDR2 is YYDKDF (reference sequence). V lost 0 bases to trimming and J lost 6 bases, with 17 bases between them. The CDR3 is made up of 17 amino acids. The CDR3 nucleotides read TGTGCCACCAGCAGAGATGGACATTCACGGCGCCCCGGGGAGCTGTTTTTT. It yields the protein CATSRDGHSRRPGELFF.

The chain recombines TRBV7-6 with TRBJ2-1; 7 nucleotides align to TRBD2. Trimming removed 5 bases from V and 7 bases from J; junction bases left unmatched: 11. This CDR3 contains 15 residues. From germline, CDR1 is SGHVS and CDR2 FNYEAQ. Written as DNA, the CDR3 is TGTGCCAGCAGCCCGAGGAGCGGGATGGGGAATGAGCAGTTCTTC. Its translation is CASSPRSGMGNEQFF. Full variable domain (missing parts from reference TRBV7-6 and TRBJ2-1): GAGVSQSPRYKVTKRGQDVALRCDPISGHVSLYWYRQALGQGPEFLTYFNYEAQQDKSGLPNDRFSAERPEGSISTLTIQRTEQRDSAMYRCASSPRSGMGNEQFFGPGTRLTVL.

This clone has a handful of counts. The V gene is TRBV4-1, the J gene TRBJ2-2; D may be TRBD1 (5 bases). The CDR3 has 13 amino acids. Germline-derived CDR1 and CDR2 are MGHRA and YSYEKL. V lost 6 bases and J lost 8, with 13 bases in between. The CDR3 DNA reads TGCGCCAGCAGTCTTCTCCCAGGGGGGGAGCTGTTTTTT. It codes for CASSLLPGGELFF.